A selection of T cell receptor beta chains follows, all from one sample in a study of cytomegalovirus exposure and HLA in healthy donors. The data were produced by immunoSEQ multiplex PCR, yet TCRdb's version contains in-frame clones alone and is incomplete. Counted here are some 180,000 clones, roughly three quarters occurring once; the ten biggest clones make up around 3%. The specimen was PBMCs. These TCRs come from a male donor in good health and CMV-seronegative. Each CDR3 is given with its conserved first and last residue. Fields, in order: V gene, D gene, J gene, clone size, CDR3 protein, CDR3 DNA. A D gene is named only where the DNA matches it firmly. Expanded clones get a size class; other rows say once, few or many, or leave the size out.

>TRBV30|.|TRBJ1-6|once
CAWSVRSGSNSPLHF
TGTGCCTGGAGTGTACGGTCAGGGTCTAATTCACCCCTCCACTTT
>TRBV5-1|.|TRBJ1-2|.
CASTVGGSYGYTF
TGCGCCAGCACGGTTGGGGGCTCCTATGGCTACACCTTC
>TRBV7-3|.|TRBJ2-3|once
CASSSSTDTQYF
TGTGCCAGCAGCTCTTCCACAGATACGCAGTATTTT
>TRBV6-5|.|TRBJ2-3|.
CASTSGVTDTQYF
TGTGCCAGCACCTCAGGGGTCACAGATACGCAGTATTTT
>TRBV5-4|TRBD2|TRBJ2-1|.
CASSLEGLTGGYNEQFF
TGTGCCAGCAGCTTAGAGGGTCTTACGGGGGGGTACAATGAGCAGTTCTTC
>TRBV12-5|.|TRBJ1-2|.
CASGLVRQKANYGYTF
TGTGCTAGTGGTTTGGTACGACAAAAAGCTAACTATGGCTACACCTTC
>TRBV4-1|TRBD1|TRBJ1-5|.
CASSQGTGTNQPQHF
TGCGCCAGCAGCCAAGGGACAGGGACCAATCAGCCCCAGCATTTT
>TRBV30|.|TRBJ1-2|.
CAWDRANYGYTF
TGTGCCTGGGACCGGGCTAACTATGGCTACACCTTC
>TRBV30|.|TRBJ1-1|.
CAWREGAEAFF
TGTGCCTGGAGGGAAGGGGCTGAAGCTTTCTTT
>TRBV29-1|TRBD1|TRBJ1-1|.
CSAGGTANTEAFF
TGCAGCGCAGGGGGGACAGCGAACACTGAAGCTTTCTTT
>TRBV13|.|TRBJ1-5|once
CASSPGAGDSNQPQHF
TGTGCCAGCAGCCCCGGGGCAGGGGATAGCAATCAGCCCCAGCATTTT
>TRBV7-9|TRBD1|TRBJ1-5|.
CASRQQGSNQPQHF
TGTGCCAGCAGGCAACAGGGGTCGAATCAGCCCCAGCATTTT
>TRBV28|TRBD1|TRBJ1-1|.
CASSTGGVEDTEAFF
TGTGCCAGCAGTACAGGGGGCGTGGAGGACACTGAAGCTTTCTTT
>TRBV4-1|.|TRBJ2-7|.
CASSQVWQGERRGYEQYF
TGCGCCAGCAGCCAAGTTTGGCAGGGGGAGCGGAGGGGGTACGAGCAGTACTTC
>TRBV30|.|TRBJ2-7|.
CAWSAGIYEQYF
TGTGCCTGGAGTGCCGGGATCTACGAGCAGTACTTC
>TRBV5-1|.|TRBJ2-1|.
CASSLMPGPYNEQFF
TGCGCCAGCAGCTTGATGCCAGGGCCCTACAATGAGCAGTTCTTC
>TRBV19|.|TRBJ1-5|.
CASSIQDSNQPQHF
TGTGCCAGTAGTATACAGGATAGCAATCAGCCCCAGCATTTT
>TRBV7-2|TRBD1|TRBJ2-1|.
CASSPGTGRDEQFF
TGTGCCAGCAGCCCCGGGACAGGGAGGGATGAGCAGTTCTTC
>TRBV19|.|TRBJ2-5|.
CASSPQGQETQYF
TGTGCCAGTAGTCCTCAGGGGCAAGAGACCCAGTACTTC
>TRBV30|.|TRBJ2-1|.
CAWILWSEQFF
TGTGCCTGGATTTTATGGAGCGAGCAGTTCTTC
>TRBV9|.|TRBJ2-3|.
CASSPGGTDTQYF
TGTGCCAGCAGCCCCGGGGGCACAGATACGCAGTATTTT